These 12 T cell receptor beta chains came from one sample sequenced in a study of technical replicates of blood from several donors (dated by TCRdb to about 2017). The library relied on the immunoSEQ multiplex PCR assay. In TCRdb, the immuneACCESS table is reduced to in-frame sequences with V and J assigned. These tables do not hold every clone; where another copy was compared, an unresolved V gene accounts for under half, and the others remain unexplained. This sample is represented by around 73,000 clones; approximately 91% of them were singletons. Under 5.5% of the sample rests with the top ten. Sequenced sample: PBMCs. These receptor sequences come from a human donor in good health. Some clones in this sample may be carry-over from other donors' samples.

The CDR3 region has the DNA TGTGCCAGCAGTTTACAGGGTTACGAGCAGTACTTC. This sequence encodes CASSLQGYEQYF. The V call is TRBV28, the J call TRBJ2-7; the D gene is possibly TRBD1 (5 bases). The germline CDR1 and CDR2 sequences are MDHEN and SYDVKM. The CDR3 is 12 residues long. Trimming pared 2 bases from V and 4 bases from J, leaving 6 bases between.

The J gene is TRBJ2-1, the V gene TRBV30; 11 nucleotides agree with TRBD2. The V gene end was trimmed by 6 bases and the J gene end by 5 bases; junction bases not matched to a gene: 3. The germline V gene has CDR1 GTSNPN and CDR2 SVGIG (reference sequence). The CDR3 is made up of 13 amino acids. For the CDR3, the DNA is TGTGCCTGCCAGACTAGCGGGAACAATGAGCAGTTCTTC. The encoded protein is CACQTSGNNEQFF.

The chain combines TRBV5-4 with TRBJ2-5; D is ambiguous. CDR1 is SGHNT and CDR2 is YYREEE in the germline V gene (reference sequence). Trimming left V 0 bases short and J 5 bases short, with 8 bases between. The CDR3 is 13 amino acids. CDR3 protein: CASSLDYSETQYF. The CDR3 DNA reads TGTGCCAGCAGCTTGGACTACTCGGAGACCCAGTACTTC. Filled out from reference TRBV5-4 and TRBJ2-5, the complete variable domain reads ETGVTQSPTHLIKTRGQQVTLRCSSQSGHNTVSWYQQALGQGPQFIFQYYREEENGRGNFPPRFSGLQFPNYSSELNVNALELDDSALYLCASSLDYSETQYFGPGTRLLVL.

V usage is TRBV9 and J usage is TRBJ2-1; 8 positions agree with TRBD1. The length of the CDR3 is 15 residues. In germline, CDR1 is SGDLS, CDR2 YYNGEE. J was trimmed by 9 bases and V by 3 bases; bases with no gene match: 11. In nucleotides, the CDR3 is TGTGCCAGCAGCGCGCCGGGACAGGTGAGACGTGAGCAGTTCTTC. It yields the protein CASSAPGQVRREQFF.

The gene calls are TRBV19 and TRBJ2-7; TRBD2 agrees at 11 bases. The ends lost 1 base at V and 4 bases at J; junction bases unmatched: 0. The CDR3 spans 14 residues. CDR1 and CDR2 from the germline V gene are LNHDA and SQIVND (reference sequence). CDR3 coding DNA: TGTGCCAGTAGTATAGCTAGCGGGGGGTACGAGCAGTACTTC. This codes for CASSIASGGYEQYF.

The chain employs TRBV30 and TRBJ2-3; possible D gene TRBD1, 8 bases. This CDR3 region has 14 residues. V was cut by 5 bases and J by 1 base, with 13 bases left in between. Germline values: CDR1 GTSNPN, CDR2 SVGIG (reference sequence). The CDR3 DNA is TGTGCCTGGGGTACAGGGGGGGGCACAGATACGCAGTATTTT. Translation gives CAWGTGGGTDTQYF.

The rearrangement joins TRBV19 to TRBJ2-7; 10 positions match TRBD2. Unmatched junction bases numbered 1, after V lost 5 bases and J lost 0 bases. Germline V gene sequence: CDR1 LNHDA, CDR2 SQIVND (reference sequence). This CDR3 comprises 14 residues. For the CDR3, the DNA is TGTGCCAGTAGTTGGACTAGCGGCTCCTACGAGCAGTACTTC. Translating gives CASSWTSGSYEQYF.

The chain joins TRBV7-2 to TRBJ2-2; no firm D call. Trimming stripped 2 bases from V and 6 bases from J, with 13 bases between. Germline V gives CDR1 SGHTA, CDR2 FQGNSA. CDR3 length: 15 amino acids. CDR3 DNA sequence: TGTGCCAGCAGCTTAACGGCTAGTATCCCCGGGGAGCTGTTTTTT. Translating it yields CASSLTASIPGELFF.

The chain combines TRBV19 with TRBJ1-1; D gene uncertain. The germline V and J ends were trimmed by 1 base and 3 bases, with 9 bases remaining between them. The CDR3 extends over 14 amino acids. The germline V gene encodes CDR1 LNHDA and CDR2 SQIVND (reference sequence). The chain's CDR3 is CASSIAEDYTEAFF. The CDR3 DNA is TGTGCCAGTAGTATAGCCGAGGACTACACTGAAGCTTTCTTT.

The gene calls are TRBV13 and TRBJ1-2; D possibly corresponds to TRBD1 (6 bases). The CDR3 spans 17 residues. The V gene lost 2 bases and the J gene lost 2 bases, with 18 bases spanning the gap. Germline V gives CDR1 PRHDT, CDR2 FYEKMQ (reference sequence). The CDR3 DNA is TGTGCCAGCAGCTTACCAGGGGACCCCTTCCAAAACTATGGCTACACCTTC. Residues: CASSLPGDPFQNYGYTF.

The chain links TRBV19 to TRBJ2-7, with 7 bases lining up with TRBD2. Germline CDR1 is LNHDA and CDR2 is SQIVND (reference sequence). The junction had 15 bases not matched to a gene; V was cut back by 0 bases and J by 4 bases. There are 18 residues in the CDR3. The CDR3 DNA is TGTGCCAGTAGTATAGAGGCTAGCGGCAGGAGGTTGCAATACGAGCAGTACTTC. Its protein is CASSIEASGRRLQYEQYF.

V usage is TRBV7-9 and J usage is TRBJ2-5; 9 bases are shared with TRBD2. V lost 4 bases to trimming and J lost 2 bases; unmatched junction nucleotides: 5. The germline V gene encodes CDR1 SEHNR and CDR2 FQNEAQ (reference sequence). The CDR3 spans 15 residues. CDR3 sequence reads: CASSSSGGLQETQYF. The CDR3 DNA reads as TGTGCCAGCAGCTCAAGCGGGGGGTTACAAGAGACCCAGTACTTC.